This T cell receptor (beta chain) stems from a study of blood T cell repertoires in COVID-19. As for the study in general: Donors in the United States, Italy and Spain gave samples during acute or convalescent COVID-19. T cells, B-cell-depleted T cells, or PBMCs supplied cDNA or gDNA.

Enrollees, about 18 to 95 years old, lived in approximately 25 US areas. Participant-reported clinical history was the basis for cohort assignment. Libraries were prepared by immunoSEQ multiplex PCR; TCRdb keeps only in-frame clonotypes and omits some of them. The sample yields under 500,000 clones, nearly 90% seen once. CDR3 size: 13 residues. Trimming left V 2 bases short and J 16 bases short, with 18 bases between. The chain carries TRBV12-3 or TRBV12-4 and TRBJ1-3; TRBD1 is a possible D gene (6 bases). The sample comprised PBMCs or T cells enriched from blood (not recorded which). The receptor was isolated from a woman under 30 with acute COVID-19. DNA of the CDR3: TGTGCCAGCAGTTTAAGGCCTAGGACAGAGCGCTATTTT. Translated, it gives CASSLRPRTERYF.